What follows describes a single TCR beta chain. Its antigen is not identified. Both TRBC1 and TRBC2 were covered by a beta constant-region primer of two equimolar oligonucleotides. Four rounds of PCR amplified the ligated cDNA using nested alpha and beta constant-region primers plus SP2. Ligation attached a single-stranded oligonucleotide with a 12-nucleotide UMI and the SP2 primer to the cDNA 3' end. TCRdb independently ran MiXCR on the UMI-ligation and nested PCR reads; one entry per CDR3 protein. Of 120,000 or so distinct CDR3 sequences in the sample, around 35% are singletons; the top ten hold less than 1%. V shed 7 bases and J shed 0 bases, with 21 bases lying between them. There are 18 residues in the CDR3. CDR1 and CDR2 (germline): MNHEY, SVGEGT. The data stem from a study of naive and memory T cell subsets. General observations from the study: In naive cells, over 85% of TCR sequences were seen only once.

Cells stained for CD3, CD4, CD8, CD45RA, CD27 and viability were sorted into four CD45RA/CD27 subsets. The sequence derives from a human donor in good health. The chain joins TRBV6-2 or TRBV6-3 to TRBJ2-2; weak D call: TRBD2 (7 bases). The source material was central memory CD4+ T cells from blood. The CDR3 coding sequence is TGTGCCAGCACCTCCCGCCAAGGGGGGAGGGCGAACACCGGGGAGCTGTTTTTT. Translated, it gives CASTSRQGGRANTGELFF.